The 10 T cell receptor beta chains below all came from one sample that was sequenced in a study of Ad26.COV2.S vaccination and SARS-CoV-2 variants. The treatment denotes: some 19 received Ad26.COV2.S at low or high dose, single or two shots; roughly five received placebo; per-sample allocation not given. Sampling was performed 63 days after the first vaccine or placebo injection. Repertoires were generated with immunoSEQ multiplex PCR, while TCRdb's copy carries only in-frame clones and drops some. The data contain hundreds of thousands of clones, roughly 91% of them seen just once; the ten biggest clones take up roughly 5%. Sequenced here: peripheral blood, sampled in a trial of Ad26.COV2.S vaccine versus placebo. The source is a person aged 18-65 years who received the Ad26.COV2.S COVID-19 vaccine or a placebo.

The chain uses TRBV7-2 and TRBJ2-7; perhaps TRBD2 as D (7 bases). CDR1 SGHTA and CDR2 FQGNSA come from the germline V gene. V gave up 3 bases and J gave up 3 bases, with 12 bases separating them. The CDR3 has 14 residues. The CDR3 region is CASSLRGPFYEQYF. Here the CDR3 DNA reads TGTGCCAGCAGCTTGCGGGGGCCATTCTACGAGCAGTACTTC.

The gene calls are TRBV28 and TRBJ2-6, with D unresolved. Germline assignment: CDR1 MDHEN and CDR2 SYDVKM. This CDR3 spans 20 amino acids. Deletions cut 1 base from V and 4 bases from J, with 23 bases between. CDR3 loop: CASSLSRRNYYNAGANVLTF. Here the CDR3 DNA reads TGTGCCAGCAGTTTATCGCGCAGGAACTATTATAATGCAGGGGCCAACGTCCTGACTTTC.

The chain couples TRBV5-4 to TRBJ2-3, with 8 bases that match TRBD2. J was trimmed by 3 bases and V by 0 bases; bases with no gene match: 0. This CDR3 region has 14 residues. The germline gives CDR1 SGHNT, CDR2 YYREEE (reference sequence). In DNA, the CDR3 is TGTGCCAGCAGCTTGGCTAGCGGGACAGATACGCAGTATTTT. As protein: CASSLASGTDTQYF.

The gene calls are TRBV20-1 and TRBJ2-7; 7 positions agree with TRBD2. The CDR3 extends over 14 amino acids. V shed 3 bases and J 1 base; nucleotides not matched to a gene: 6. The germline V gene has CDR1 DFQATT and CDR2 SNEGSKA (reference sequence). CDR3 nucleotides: TGCAGTGCTAGTCGTCCTAGCGGTTCCTACGAGCAGTACTTC. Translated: CSASRPSGSYEQYF.

In nucleotides, the CDR3 is TGTGCCAGCAGCTTGTGGGACAGGCTCTACGAGCAGTACTTC. It specifies CASSLWDRLYEQYF. The chain joins TRBV11-2 to TRBJ2-7; TRBD1 matches at 8 bases. Germline CDR1 reads SGHAT; CDR2 reads FQNNGV. V shed 3 bases and J 3 bases; nucleotides not matched to a gene: 4. The CDR3 runs to 14 residues. The whole variable domain, remainder taken from reference TRBV11-2 and TRBJ2-7, is EAGVAQSPRYKIIEKRQSVAFWCNPISGHATLYWYQQILGQGPKLLIQFQNNGVVDDSQLPKDRFSAERLKGVDSTLKIQPAKLEDSAVYLCASSLWDRLYEQYFGPGTRLTVT.

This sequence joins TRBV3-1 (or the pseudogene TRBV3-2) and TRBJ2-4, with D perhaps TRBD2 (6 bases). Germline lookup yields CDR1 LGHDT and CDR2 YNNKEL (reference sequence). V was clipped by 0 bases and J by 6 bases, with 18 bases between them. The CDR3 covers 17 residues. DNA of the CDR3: TGTGCCAGCAGCCAAGATTACGAGACTAGGGGAAGAAACATTCAGTACTTC. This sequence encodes CASSQDYETRGRNIQYF.

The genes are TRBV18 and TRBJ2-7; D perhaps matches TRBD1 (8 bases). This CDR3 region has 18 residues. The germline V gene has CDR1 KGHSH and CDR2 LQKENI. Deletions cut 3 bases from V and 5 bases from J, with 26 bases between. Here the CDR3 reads CASSPKTGGGRGQDEQYF. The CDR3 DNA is TGTGCCAGCTCACCCAAAACGGGGGGCGGCAGGGGGCAGGACGAGCAGTACTTC. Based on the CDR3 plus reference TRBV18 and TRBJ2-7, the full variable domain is NAGVMQNPRHLVRRRGQEARLRCSPMKGHSHVYWYRQLPEEGLKFMVYLQKENIIDESGMPKERFSAEFPKEGPSILRIQQVVRGDSAAYFCASSPKTGGGRGQDEQYFGPGTRLTVT.

CDR3 DNA: TGTGCCAGCAATTTAATCCCGGGACGGGACACTGAAGCTTTCTTT. Translating it yields CASNLIPGRDTEAFF. The chain combines TRBV6-5 with TRBJ1-1; D is possibly TRBD1 (5 bases). Germline V lookup: CDR1 MNHEY, CDR2 SVGAGI. This CDR3 region has 15 residues. V lost 7 bases, J lost 3 bases, and 18 bases lay in between.

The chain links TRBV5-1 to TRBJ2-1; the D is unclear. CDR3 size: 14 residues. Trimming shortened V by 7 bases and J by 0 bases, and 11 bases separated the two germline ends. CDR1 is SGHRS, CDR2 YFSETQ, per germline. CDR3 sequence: CASGFLSSYNEQFF. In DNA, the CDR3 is TGCGCCAGCGGGTTCCTAAGCTCCTACAATGAGCAGTTCTTC.

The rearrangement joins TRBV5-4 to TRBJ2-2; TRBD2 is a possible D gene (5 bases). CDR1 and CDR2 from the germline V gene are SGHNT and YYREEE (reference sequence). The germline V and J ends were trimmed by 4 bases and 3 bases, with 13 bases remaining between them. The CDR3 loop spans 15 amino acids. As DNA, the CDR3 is TGTGCCAGCAGCCACCGGATCGGGGACACCGGGGAGCTGTTTTTT. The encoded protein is CASSHRIGDTGELFF.